This entry concerns a single T cell receptor (beta chain). Its antigen remains unidentified. Arm-PCR of CDR3 regions and iRepertoire HTBI primers were used to build TCR beta libraries. Each CDR3 protein is one row after TCRdb ran MiXCR on the multiplex PCR reads. The sample includes around 500,000 distinct CDR3 sequences, about a fifth of them seen just once. The time point is: persistent/refractory GD, antithyroid drugs over 5 years with positive TRAb. There was RNA extracted from PBMCs, and the TCR library was made from it. The V gene's germline CDR1 is SQVTM and CDR2 ANQGSEA. The CDR3 contains 14 residues. The ends lost 6 bases at V and 8 bases at J; junction bases unmatched: 7. The data originate from a study of regulatory T cells in long-lasting Graves disease. Overall study results and limits: Repertoires from persistent disease leaned toward TRBV28, TRBJ1-2 and TRBJ2-5. Persistent patients had more shared public clonotypes (approximately 2,700) than new patients (approximately 920).

The origin of this receptor is a female donor with Graves disease. The chain joins TRBV29-1 to TRBJ2-1; 13 bases agree with TRBD2. Specimen: peripheral blood mononuclear cells (PBMCs), collected when the disease was refractory, from a patient treated with antithyroid drugs. In DNA form, the CDR3 reads TGCAGCGTCGCAGGACTAGCGGGAGTGGATGAGCAGTTCTTC. Protein: CSVAGLAGVDEQFF.